By proportion, the clone carrying this T cell receptor (beta chain) is medium-sized (0.01 to 0.1%). The antigen remains unidentified. The data derive from a study of breast tumors, draining lymph nodes, adjacent tissues. CDR1 is DFQATT and CDR2 is SNEGSKA in the germline V gene (reference sequence). The CDR3 loop spans 14 amino acids. V was clipped by 6 bases and J by 5 bases; unmatched bases: 11. Broader study findings: Luminal-like breast cancer showed significantly higher tumor–nontumor repertoire similarity than basal-like. Tumor TCR diversity was below lymph nodes but above nontumor tissue. That most tumor T cells come from lymph nodes remained unproven. The data were judged consistent with most tumor T cells coming from lymph node and expanding in tumor.

TCRdb redid the calling of the multiplex PCR reads with MiXCR, one entry per CDR3 protein. This table holds about 11,000 distinct CDR3 sequences, about 37% found once. The rearrangement uses TRBV20-1 and TRBJ1-2; 8 bases are a match to TRBD1. The clonotype comes from a female donor with breast cancer. Some clones in this sample may be carry-over from other donors' samples. The specimen sequenced was breast tumor tissue. The CDR3 here is CSAVPRGLGYGYTF. In DNA form, the CDR3 reads TGCAGTGCCGTCCCCAGGGGGCTGGGGTATGGCTACACCTTC.